The clone carrying this T cell receptor beta chain was picked up a small number of times. TCRdb used MiXCR to reprocess the 5' RACE reads, holding one entry per CDR3 protein. The table includes around 340,000 distinct CDR3 sequences, about an eighth detected once. This specimen comes from a study of T-cell memory formation after mild COVID-19. The junction had 3 bases not matched to a gene; V was cut back by 4 bases and J by 6 bases. CDR3 length: 13 residues. The gene calls are TRBV12-3 or TRBV12-4 and TRBJ1-2, with 9 bases identical to TRBD1. Specimen: PBMCs or a T cell subset sorted from them (not recorded which). The TCR comes from a man aged 18 to 30 who had mild COVID-19 (a few samples of this study predate the infection). Cell type and time point are not known. CDR3 in amino acids: CASSWGQGNGYTF. CDR3 in DNA: TGTGCCAGCAGTTGGGGACAGGGCAATGGCTACACCTTC.